These 18 T cell receptor beta chains came from one sample sequenced in a study of T cell repertoires in cytomegalovirus infection (dated by TCRdb to between 2018 and 2020). The sequencer listed for this sample is Illumina HiSeq 1500. The public reads were run again by TCRdb, first through fastp at Q25 and then through MiXCR, and only productive beta chains were kept. Each entry merges the rows of one CDR3 protein and shows their most common DNA and genes. This sample lists under 40,000 distinct CDR3 sequences; approximately 52% were detected once. The ten largest clones represent 80% to 95% of the sample. Taken with the paper, the label for treatment or condition translates to: in vitro stimulation with specific CMV peptide epitopes to enrich CMV-specific T cells. Their antigens are not known. This material consisted of CD8+ T cells from cultured PBMCs, taken from culture after CMV antigen stimulation. The source of these receptors is a human donor in good health (CMV status not recorded). Some clones in this sample may be carry-over from other donors' samples.

This clonotype appeared a few times. The chain is built from TRBV7-9 and TRBJ1-6; D not certain. Germline V gene lookup returns CDR1 SEHNR and CDR2 FQNEAQ (reference sequence). Trimming left V 5 bases short and J 9 bases short, with 14 bases between. This CDR3 comprises 14 residues. CDR3 DNA: TGTGCCAGCAGCGGTCGGATGGGGAGTTCACCCCTCCACTTT. Protein: CASSGRMGSSPLHF.

CDR3 sequence reads: CASSRTSVHQETQYF. The DNA of the CDR3 is TGTGCCAGCAGCAGGACTAGCGTACACCAAGAGACCCAGTACTTC. This rearrangement joins TRBV7-1 to TRBJ2-5; 9 nucleotides match TRBD2. TRBV7-1 is labeled an ORF, and its function is uncertain. The CDR3 spans 15 residues. J lost 0 bases, V lost 5 bases, and 4 bases had no gene match.

V is TRBV27 and J is TRBJ1-1, with D maybe TRBD1 (5 bases). This CDR3 has 15 residues. The germline gives CDR1 MNHEY, CDR2 SMNVEV (reference sequence). The V and J ends lost 4 bases and 1 base respectively, with 13 bases between them. CDR3: CASSSASTGNTEAFF. The CDR3 DNA is TGTGCCAGCAGTTCCGCTTCCACAGGGAACACTGAAGCTTTCTTT.

This clonotype was seen ten or more times. The rearrangement uses TRBV7-6 and TRBJ2-1; 7 nucleotides match TRBD2. Trimming cost V 4 bases and J 2 bases; bases outside gene matches: 11. Germline assignment: CDR1 SGHVS and CDR2 FNYEAQ. This CDR3 has 17 residues. The CDR3 DNA is TGTGCCAGCAGCTCCACCTTACGGGGGAGGGCCTACAATGAGCAGTTCTTC. Translating gives CASSSTLRGRAYNEQFF.

This chain connects TRBV12-3 or TRBV12-4 to TRBJ2-1; TRBD2 matches 11 bases. The V gene end was trimmed by 7 bases and the J gene end by 2 bases; junction bases not matched to a gene: 7. The CDR3 is 16 amino acids. CDR3 DNA: TGTGCCAGCACCCCCTTGGGACTAGCGGCCTACAATGAGCAGTTCTTC. This sequence encodes CASTPLGLAAYNEQFF.

The gene calls are TRBV7-3 and TRBJ2-1; D possibly corresponds to TRBD2 (6 bases). Trimming removed 5 bases at V and 7 bases at J, with 24 bases between. From germline, CDR1 is SGHTA and CDR2 FQGTGA. The CDR3 has 17 residues. CDR3 in amino acids: CASSLLSRGLLGNEQFF. DNA for the CDR3: TGTGCCAGCAGCCTTCTCTCGCGGGGCCTCCTAGGGAATGAGCAGTTCTTC.

This clonotype was seen a few times. The gene calls are TRBV7-2 and TRBJ2-1; 9 bases align to TRBD1. Germline V gene data show CDR1 as SGHTA and CDR2 as FQGNSA. This CDR3 is built from 17 residues. Trimming cost V 2 bases and J 7 bases; bases outside gene matches: 12. The CDR3 nucleotides read TGTGCCAGCAGCTTATGGCCGACGGGACAGGGCTCGAATGAGCAGTTCTTC. This sequence encodes CASSLWPTGQGSNEQFF.

The DNA of the CDR3 is TGTGCCAGCAGCTTAGCCGGGACAGGGAACCGTCCAGGCAAAAACATTCAGTACTTC. Translating gives CASSLAGTGNRPGKNIQYF. The chain links TRBV7-3 to TRBJ2-4, with 9 bases that match TRBD1. Germline CDR1 and CDR2: SGHTA and FQGTGA. The CDR3 loop spans 19 amino acids. Unmatched junction bases numbered 14, after V lost 2 bases and J lost 3 bases.

The chain links TRBV7-8 to TRBJ2-2; D is undetermined. V lost 0 bases and J 1 base, leaving 9 bases between the germline ends. CDR1 is SGHVS and CDR2 is FQNEAQ in the germline V gene. The CDR3 sequence is 16 residues long. DNA of the CDR3: TGTGCCAGCAGCTTAGCGCCAGACCAGAACACCGGGGAGCTGTTTTTT. It codes for CASSLAPDQNTGELFF. Variable domain in full (rest from reference TRBV7-8 and TRBJ2-2): GAGVSQSPRYKVAKRGQDVALRCDPISGHVSLFWYQQALGQGPEFLTYFQNEAQLDKSGLPSDRFFAERPEGSVSTLKIQRTQQEDSAVYLCASSLAPDQNTGELFFGEGSRLTVL.

This clonotype has only a few counts. The chain carries TRBV7-6 and TRBJ1-6, with D uncertain. Trimming took off 3 bases at V and 7 bases at J, with 13 bases between the two ends. The CDR3 totals 15 residues. Germline assignment: CDR1 SGHVS and CDR2 FNYEAQ. CDR3 coding DNA: TGTGCCAGCAGCTTGGACCCGGGCGGGAATTCACCCCTCCACTTT. As protein: CASSLDPGGNSPLHF.

The rearrangement uses TRBV13 and TRBJ2-7; TRBD1 agrees at 9 bases. J gave up 7 bases and V 5 bases, and 6 bases lay outside the gene matches. Germline values: CDR1 PRHDT, CDR2 FYEKMQ (reference sequence). The CDR3 totals 13 residues. The CDR3 nucleotides read TGTGCCAGCAGCCCGACAGGGGGTGGAGAGCAGTACTTC. Encoded protein: CASSPTGGGEQYF.

The CDR3 is CSARDRASGGVYEQYF. For the CDR3, the DNA is TGCAGTGCTAGAGATCGGGCTAGCGGGGGGGTGTACGAGCAGTACTTC. This rearrangement joins TRBV20-1 to TRBJ2-7, with 12 bases that match TRBD2. Germline CDR1 reads DFQATT; CDR2 reads SNEGSKA (reference sequence). The V and J ends lost 0 bases and 4 bases, in that order; junction bases with no gene match: 7. CDR3 length: 16 residues.

Details on this clonotype: A much larger clone is a single base away; this may be a read error. This chain links TRBV7-6 with TRBJ1-5; D may be TRBD1 (5 bases). The germline gives CDR1 SGHVS, CDR2 FNYEAQ. The CDR3 has 14 amino acids. Deletions cut 5 bases from V and 7 bases from J, with 15 bases between. The CDR3 reads CASSEKGVGQPQHF. As DNA, the CDR3 is TGTGCCAGCAGCGAGAAAGGGGTCGGACAGCCCCAGCATTTT.

This chain links TRBV7-6 with TRBJ1-5; D is possibly TRBD1 (5 bases). The germline V gene has CDR1 SGHVS and CDR2 FNYEAQ. The CDR3 is 17 residues long. V lost 4 bases to trimming and J lost 0 bases, with 16 bases between them. Written as DNA, the CDR3 is TGTGCCAGCAGCTCCACACAGGCTGGTAATAGCAATCAGCCCCAGCATTTT. It is translated as CASSSTQAGNSNQPQHF.

The rearrangement uses TRBV7-9 and TRBJ2-2, with 7 bases lining up with TRBD2. CDR3 length: 16 residues. Trimming took 5 bases from V and 2 from J; bases not matched to a gene: 8. Germline V CDR1 and CDR2: SEHNR, FQNEAQ (reference sequence). In DNA form, the CDR3 reads TGTGCCAGCAGCATTACCGGGACTATCAACACCGGGGAGCTGTTTTTT. Amino acids: CASSITGTINTGELFF.

This rearrangement joins TRBV10-1 to TRBJ2-7, with D maybe TRBD2 (5 bases). Germline lookup yields CDR1 WNHNN and CDR2 SYGVQD (reference sequence). This CDR3 is built from 13 residues. V was pared by 4 bases and J by 4 bases, with 11 bases between. CDR3 loop: CASSGGSGYEQYF. DNA of the CDR3: TGCGCCAGCAGTGGAGGATCGGGATACGAGCAGTACTTC.

This clonotype was seen repeatedly, ten times or more. The CDR3, as DNA: TGTGCCAGCAGCGGATCCGGGACAGGAGGGGAGACCCAGTACTTC. Translated: CASSGSGTGGETQYF. This sequence joins TRBV9 and TRBJ2-5, with 8 bases that match TRBD1. CDR3 length: 15 residues. J lost 5 bases, V lost 3 bases, and 9 bases had no gene match. Germline V lookup: CDR1 SGDLS, CDR2 YYNGEE.

This clonotype showed up many times. The gene calls are TRBV6-1 and TRBJ2-3; D possibly uses TRBD1 or TRBD2 (5 bases each). Trimming removed 4 bases at V and 6 bases at J, with 20 bases between. The CDR3 has 16 amino acids. The germline V gene has CDR1 MNHNS and CDR2 SASEGT. The CDR3, as DNA: TGTGCCAGCAGTGTTTGGTTGGGTGGGGGTCGGGATACGCAGTATTTT. It translates to CASSVWLGGGRDTQYF.